This TCR beta chain was identified during a study of shared clonotypes between healthy human individuals. This clone was detected only a few times. As yet, its antigen is unknown. Points from the study as a whole: Naive subsets typically showed greater estimated richness than memory subsets.

The data were produced by immunoSEQ multiplex PCR, yet TCRdb's version contains in-frame clones alone and is incomplete. The table has some 1 million clones, about 80% seen once. This CDR3 has 14 amino acids. Trimming shortened V by 1 base and J by 10 bases, and 14 bases separated the two germline ends. Per the germline V gene, CDR1 is SGHTA and CDR2 is FQGNSA. Sequenced sample: memory CD4+ T cells sorted from blood. Subset: CD45RA-negative fraction. This sequence joins TRBV7-2 and TRBJ2-1; D may be TRBD1 (7 bases). The sequence was obtained from a man younger than 30 in good health. The CDR3 DNA reads as TGTGCCAGCAGCTTAGAGGGGGCGGGGAGGGAGCAGTTCTTC. This gives the protein CASSLEGAGREQFF.